Each of the 16 T cell receptor beta chains below was sequenced from the same sample in a study of T cell responses to AZD1222 COVID-19 vaccine. TCRdb's table, derived via immunoSEQ multiplex PCR, lists solely in-frame clones and lacks some. The sample consists of 90,000 to 100,000 clones, over 75% of them appearing once. This material consisted of peripheral blood, taken on day 0 of AZD1222 vaccination. The receptors derive from an adult in good health.

This chain joins TRBV4-3 and TRBJ2-1; D remains unclear. Deletions cut 0 bases from V and 9 bases from J, with 15 bases between. Germline CDR1 LGHNA, CDR2 YSLEER. The CDR3 is 15 amino acids. The CDR3 sequence is CASSQDGTTWSEQFF. The CDR3 nucleotides are TGCGCCAGCAGCCAAGATGGAACTACTTGGTCTGAGCAGTTCTTC.

The chain recombines TRBV5-8 with TRBJ2-1, with 10 bases lining up with TRBD2. This CDR3 contains 20 residues. Germline-derived CDR1 and CDR2 are SGHTS and YDEGEE. V shed 0 bases and J 4 bases; nucleotides not matched to a gene: 16. The CDR3, as DNA: TGTGCCAGCAGCTTGGTAGCTAGCGGGAGTTCCCACATACTTTACAATGAGCAGTTCTTC. Translating gives CASSLVASGSSHILYNEQFF.

This chain connects TRBV3-1 (or the pseudogene TRBV3-2) to TRBJ2-1; a weak D match, TRBD1 (6 bases). V was pared by 6 bases and J by 4 bases, with 13 bases between. In germline, CDR1 is LGHDT, CDR2 YNNKEL (reference sequence). The CDR3 totals 14 residues. The CDR3 nucleotides read TGTGCCAGCAGGCCCTCCGACAGGTACAATGAGCAGTTCTTC. Translated: CASRPSDRYNEQFF.

The chain recombines TRBV5-6 with TRBJ2-5, with D hard to call. The ends were cut back, 0 bases at V and 1 base at J, with 7 bases in the middle. The CDR3 sequence is 14 residues long. Germline loops: CDR1 SGHDT, CDR2 YYEEEE. As DNA, the CDR3 is TGTGCCAGCAGCTTGGTGTCAAGCCAAGAGACCCAGTACTTC. It translates to CASSLVSSQETQYF.

The chain links TRBV5-1 to TRBJ2-5, with TRBD1 matching 7 bases. Germline V CDR1 and CDR2: SGHRS, YFSETQ. CDR3 length equals 15 residues. The trim removed 2 bases at V and 3 bases at J, leaving 7 bases unmatched. This CDR3 is CASSFDGTAEETQYF. The CDR3 region has the DNA TGCGCCAGCAGCTTCGACGGGACAGCAGAAGAGACCCAGTACTTC.

The rearrangement links TRBV9 to TRBJ2-7; 7 nucleotides line up with TRBD2. The CDR3 sequence is 19 residues long. Germline V lookup: CDR1 SGDLS, CDR2 YYNGEE. Losses at the gene ends were 4 bases for V and 0 bases for J; bases not matched to a gene: 19. The chain's CDR3 is CASSPGPGLAVISSYEQYF. The CDR3 DNA is TGTGCCAGCAGCCCAGGACCGGGGCTAGCGGTTATAAGCTCCTACGAGCAGTACTTC.

The rearrangement links TRBV3-1 (or the pseudogene TRBV3-2) to TRBJ1-1, with a possible D match to TRBD1 (6 bases). The CDR3 is made up of 17 amino acids. V lost 0 bases and J lost 8, with 22 bases in between. Germline lookup yields CDR1 LGHDT and CDR2 YNNKEL (reference sequence). The CDR3 nucleotides read TGTGCCAGCAGCCAAGATCTTAGGTACAGGGATTCTTCGGAAGCTTTCTTT. Protein: CASSQDLRYRDSSEAFF.

This chain connects TRBV11-2 to TRBJ1-2; 9 bases fit TRBD1. The germline V gene encodes CDR1 SGHAT and CDR2 FQNNGV. There are 19 residues in the CDR3. V shed 4 bases, J shed 5 bases, and the junction held 20 bases outside the gene matches. CDR3 region: CASSSIARDRAKLRYGYTF. In DNA form, the CDR3 reads TGTGCCAGCAGCTCGATAGCCCGGGACAGGGCAAAACTACGATATGGCTACACCTTC.

Comments on this clone: Relative to the germline gene, one junction end is altered; a read error may explain this. The CDR3 nucleotides read TGTGCCAGCAGTGACGAGCAGAGGCTAGCGGGAGGGCCAGGCCCAGATGCGCAGTATTTT. It yields the protein CASSDEQRLAGGPGPDAQYF. The gene calls are TRBV2 and TRBJ2-3; TRBD2 agrees at 12 bases. The CDR3 spans 20 residues. Looked up from germline, CDR1 is SNHLY and CDR2 is FYNNEI.

As DNA, the CDR3 is TGTGCCAGCAGCCAAGATCGGGCGGGAGGACCCTACAATGAGCAGTTCTTC. This encodes CASSQDRAGGPYNEQFF. J is TRBJ2-1 and V is TRBV4-2; 8 bases are shared with TRBD2. The CDR3 loop spans 17 amino acids. From germline, CDR1 is LGHNA and CDR2 YNFKEQ. V lost 0 bases and J lost 2; bases outside the gene matches: 6.

The genes are TRBV18 and TRBJ1-1, with D unclear. The CDR3 has 14 residues. Per the germline V gene, CDR1 is KGHSH and CDR2 is LQKENI. The V gene lost 4 bases and the J gene lost 0 bases, with 9 bases spanning the gap. In nucleotides, the CDR3 is TGTGCCAGCTCACTTAGCGGACTGAACACTGAAGCTTTCTTT. Its translation is CASSLSGLNTEAFF.

The chain uses TRBV9 and TRBJ2-3; possible D gene TRBD1, 5 bases. The V gene's germline CDR1 is SGDLS and CDR2 YYNGEE. The CDR3 covers 14 residues. Trimming removed 0 bases from V and 6 bases from J, with 11 bases in between. DNA of the CDR3: TGTGCCAGCAGCGTAGACGCAGGGTGGGATACGCAGTATTTT. It specifies CASSVDAGWDTQYF.

The chain employs TRBV10-2 and TRBJ1-6; D call uncertain. Germline V gene lookup returns CDR1 WSHSY and CDR2 SAAADI. Deletions cut 2 bases from V and 14 bases from J, with 13 bases between. The CDR3 spans 13 residues. CDR3 in DNA: TGCGCCAGCAGTGAGGCGGAGTCCGGAGCCCTCCACTTT. Translating gives CASSEAESGALHF.

This chain links TRBV4-1 with TRBJ2-7; TRBD2 matches at 13 bases. With V trimmed by 5 bases and J by 3 bases, 4 bases remained unmatched. The CDR3 contains 15 residues. Germline V gene sequence: CDR1 MGHRA, CDR2 YSYEKL. The CDR3 here is CASSLGTSGNYEQYF. CDR3 sequence (DNA): TGCGCCAGCAGCTTAGGGACTAGCGGGAACTACGAGCAGTACTTC.

The chain has TRBV12-3 or TRBV12-4 and TRBJ2-1, with D perhaps matching TRBD2 (6 bases). This CDR3 contains 13 residues. The germline V and J ends were trimmed by 4 bases and 12 bases, with 16 bases remaining between them. CDR3 protein: CASSSGTFTGQFF. The CDR3 bases are TGTGCCAGCAGTTCCGGGACTTTCACTGGGCAGTTCTTC.

This sequence joins TRBV7-6 and TRBJ2-1, with D tentatively TRBD2 (5 bases). CDR1 is SGHVS and CDR2 is FNYEAQ in the germline V gene. Between the trimmed V and J ends, which lost 5 bases and 4 bases, there was a span of 18 bases. This CDR3 has 16 amino acids. The CDR3 loop is CASSLRRTSYYNEQFF. The CDR3 DNA reads as TGTGCCAGCAGCCTCAGAAGGACTTCCTATTACAATGAGCAGTTCTTC.